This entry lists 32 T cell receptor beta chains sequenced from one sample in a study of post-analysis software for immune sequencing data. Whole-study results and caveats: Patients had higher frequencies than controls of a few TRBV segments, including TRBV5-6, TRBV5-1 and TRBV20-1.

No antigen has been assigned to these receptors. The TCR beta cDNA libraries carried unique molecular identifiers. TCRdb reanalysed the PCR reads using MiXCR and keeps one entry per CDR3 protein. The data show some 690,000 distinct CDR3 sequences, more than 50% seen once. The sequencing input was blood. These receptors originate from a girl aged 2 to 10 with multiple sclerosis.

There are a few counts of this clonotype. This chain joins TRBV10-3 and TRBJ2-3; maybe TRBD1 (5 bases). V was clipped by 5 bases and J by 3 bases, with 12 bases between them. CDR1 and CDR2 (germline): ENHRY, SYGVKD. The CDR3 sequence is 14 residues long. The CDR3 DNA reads TGTGCCATCAGTCGGGCAGGGAAAACAGATACGCAGTATTTT. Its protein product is CAISRAGKTDTQYF.

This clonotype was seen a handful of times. Here the CDR3 reads CSATTGPNQPQHF. CDR3 nucleotide sequence: TGCAGTGCGACTACAGGGCCAAATCAGCCCCAGCATTTT. The chain combines TRBV20-1 with TRBJ1-5; TRBD1 is a possible D gene (6 bases). Germline CDR1 is DFQATT and CDR2 is SNEGSKA (reference sequence). Trimming shortened V by 6 bases and J by 4 bases, and 13 bases separated the two germline ends. This CDR3 comprises 13 residues.

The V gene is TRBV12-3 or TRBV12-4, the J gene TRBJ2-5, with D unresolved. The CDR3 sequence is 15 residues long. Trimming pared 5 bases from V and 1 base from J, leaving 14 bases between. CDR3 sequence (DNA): TGTGCCAGCAGTCCTCCCCCCCAGTTCCAAGAGACCCAGTACTTC. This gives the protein CASSPPPQFQETQYF.

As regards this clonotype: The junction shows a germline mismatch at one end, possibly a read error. The CDR3 here is CASSVSSGRYNEQFF. The CDR3 bases are TGTGCTAGCAGCGTATCTAGCGGGAGGTACAATGAGCAGTTCTTC. V and J are TRBV9 and TRBJ2-1; TRBD2 aligns across 11 bases. CDR1 is SGDLS, CDR2 YYNGEE, per germline. The length of the CDR3 is 15 residues.

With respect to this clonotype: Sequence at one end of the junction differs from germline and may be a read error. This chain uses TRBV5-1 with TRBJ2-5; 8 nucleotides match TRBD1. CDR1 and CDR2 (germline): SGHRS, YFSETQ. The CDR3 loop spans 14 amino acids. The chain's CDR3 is CAGSFDRGGETQYF. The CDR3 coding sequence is TGCGCCGGCAGCTTCGACAGGGGTGGAGAGACCCAGTACTTC.

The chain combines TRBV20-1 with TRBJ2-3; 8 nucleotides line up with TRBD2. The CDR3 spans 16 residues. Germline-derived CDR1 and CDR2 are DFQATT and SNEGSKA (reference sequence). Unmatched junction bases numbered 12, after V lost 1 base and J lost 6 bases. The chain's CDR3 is CSARVLSGGVWDTQYF. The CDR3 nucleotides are TGCAGTGCTAGAGTCCTCTCGGGGGGGGTGTGGGATACGCAGTATTTT.

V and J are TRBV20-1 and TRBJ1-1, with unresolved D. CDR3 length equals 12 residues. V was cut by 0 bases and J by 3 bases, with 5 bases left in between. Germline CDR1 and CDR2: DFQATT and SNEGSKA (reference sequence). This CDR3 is CSARDGDTEAFF. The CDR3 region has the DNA TGCAGTGCTAGAGATGGGGACACTGAAGCTTTCTTT.

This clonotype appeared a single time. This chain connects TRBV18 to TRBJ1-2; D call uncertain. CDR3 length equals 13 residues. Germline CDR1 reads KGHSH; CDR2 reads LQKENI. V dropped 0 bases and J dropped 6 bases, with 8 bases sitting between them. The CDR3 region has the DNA TGTGCCAGCTCACCACCGTCCGGGAATGGCTACACCTTC. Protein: CASSPPSGNGYTF.

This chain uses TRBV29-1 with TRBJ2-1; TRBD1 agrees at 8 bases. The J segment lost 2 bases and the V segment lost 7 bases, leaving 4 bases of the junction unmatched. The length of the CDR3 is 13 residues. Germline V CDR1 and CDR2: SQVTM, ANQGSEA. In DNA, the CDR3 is TGCAGCGGGGGGACAGGCCCCTACAATGAGCAGTTCTTC. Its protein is CSGGTGPYNEQFF.

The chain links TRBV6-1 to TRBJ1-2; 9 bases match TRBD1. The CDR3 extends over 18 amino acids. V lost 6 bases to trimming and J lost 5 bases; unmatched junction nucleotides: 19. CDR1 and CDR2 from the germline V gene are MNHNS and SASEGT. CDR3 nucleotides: TGTGCCAGCAGCCCCGGGACAGGGCTTGGGGCTCCCCGTTATGGCTACACCTTC. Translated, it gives CASSPGTGLGAPRYGYTF.

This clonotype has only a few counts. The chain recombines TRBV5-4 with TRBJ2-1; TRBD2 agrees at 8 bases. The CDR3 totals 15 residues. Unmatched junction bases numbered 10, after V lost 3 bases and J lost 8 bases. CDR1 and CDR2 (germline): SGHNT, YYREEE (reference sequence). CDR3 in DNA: TGTGCCAGCAGCTCCCAAGGCGGGAGGAAGGATGAGCAGTTCTTC. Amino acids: CASSSQGGRKDEQFF.

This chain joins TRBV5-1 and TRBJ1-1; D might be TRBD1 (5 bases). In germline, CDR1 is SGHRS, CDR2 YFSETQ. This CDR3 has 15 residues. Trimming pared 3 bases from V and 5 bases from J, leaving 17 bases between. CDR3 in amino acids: CASSSAGGAGTEAFF. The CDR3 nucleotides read TGCGCCAGCAGCTCGGCAGGCGGGGCGGGGACTGAAGCTTTCTTT.

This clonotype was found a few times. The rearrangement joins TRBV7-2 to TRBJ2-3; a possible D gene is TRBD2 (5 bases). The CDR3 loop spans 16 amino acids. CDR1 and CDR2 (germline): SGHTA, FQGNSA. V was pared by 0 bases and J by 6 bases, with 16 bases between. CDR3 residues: CASSLAVPGVTDTQYF. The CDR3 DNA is TGTGCCAGCAGCTTAGCGGTGCCCGGGGTAACGGATACGCAGTATTTT.

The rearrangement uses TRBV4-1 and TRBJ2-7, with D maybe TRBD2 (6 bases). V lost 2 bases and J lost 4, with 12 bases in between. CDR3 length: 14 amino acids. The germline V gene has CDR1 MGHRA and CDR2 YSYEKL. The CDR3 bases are TGCGCCAGCAGCCAAAACGCGGGGACGTACGAGCAGTACTTC. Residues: CASSQNAGTYEQYF.

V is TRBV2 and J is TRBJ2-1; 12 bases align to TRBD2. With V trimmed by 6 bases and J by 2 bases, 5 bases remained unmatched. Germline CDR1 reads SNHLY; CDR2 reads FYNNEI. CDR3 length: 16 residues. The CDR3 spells CASRATSGGPYNEQFF. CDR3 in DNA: TGTGCCAGCAGAGCTACTAGCGGGGGGCCCTACAATGAGCAGTTCTTC.

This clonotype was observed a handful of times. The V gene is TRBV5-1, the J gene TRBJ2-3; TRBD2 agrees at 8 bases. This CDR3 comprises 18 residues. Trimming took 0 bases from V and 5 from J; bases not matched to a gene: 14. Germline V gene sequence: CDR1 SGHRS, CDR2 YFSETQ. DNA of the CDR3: TGCGCCAGCAGCTTGGCCCTAGCGGGCCGCAGAGGGGAAGATACGCAGTATTTT. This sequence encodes CASSLALAGRRGEDTQYF.

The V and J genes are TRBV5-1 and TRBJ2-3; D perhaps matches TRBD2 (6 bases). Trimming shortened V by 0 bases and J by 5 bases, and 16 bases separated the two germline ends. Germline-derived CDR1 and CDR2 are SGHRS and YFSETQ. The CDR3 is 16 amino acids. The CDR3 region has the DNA TGCGCCAGCAGCTTGGGATCGGGACTTGTTCTAGATACGCAGTATTTT. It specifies CASSLGSGLVLDTQYF.

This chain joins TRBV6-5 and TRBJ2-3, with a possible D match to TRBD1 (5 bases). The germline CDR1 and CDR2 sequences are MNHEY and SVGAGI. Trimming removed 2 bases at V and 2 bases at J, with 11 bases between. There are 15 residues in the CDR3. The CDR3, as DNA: TGTGCCAGCAGTTACGGCGGCAGGGACACAGATACGCAGTATTTT. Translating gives CASSYGGRDTDTQYF.

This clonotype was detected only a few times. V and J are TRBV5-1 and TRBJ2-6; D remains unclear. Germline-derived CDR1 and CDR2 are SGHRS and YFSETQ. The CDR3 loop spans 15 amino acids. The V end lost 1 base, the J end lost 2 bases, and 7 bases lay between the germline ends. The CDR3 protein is CASSLLGTGANVLTF. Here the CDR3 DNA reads TGCGCCAGCAGCTTGTTAGGTACTGGGGCCAACGTCCTGACTTTC.

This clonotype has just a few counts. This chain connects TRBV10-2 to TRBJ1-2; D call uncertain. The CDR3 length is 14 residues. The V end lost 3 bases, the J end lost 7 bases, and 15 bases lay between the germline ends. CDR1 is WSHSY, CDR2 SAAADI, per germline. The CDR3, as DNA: TGCGCCAGCAGTGATGGACGGGGAAAGGGTGGCTACACCTTC. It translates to CASSDGRGKGGYTF.

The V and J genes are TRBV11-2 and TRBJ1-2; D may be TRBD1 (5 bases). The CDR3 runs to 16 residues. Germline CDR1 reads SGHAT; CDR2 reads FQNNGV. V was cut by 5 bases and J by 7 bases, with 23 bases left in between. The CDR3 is CASSLQGDSPPSGYTF. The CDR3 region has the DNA TGTGCCAGCAGCCTCCAAGGGGACTCCCCACCTAGTGGCTACACCTTC.

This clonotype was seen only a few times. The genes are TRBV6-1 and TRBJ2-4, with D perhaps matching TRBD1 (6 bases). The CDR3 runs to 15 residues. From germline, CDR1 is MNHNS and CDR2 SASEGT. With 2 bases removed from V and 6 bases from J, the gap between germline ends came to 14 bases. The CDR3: CASSEQGRVSNIQYF. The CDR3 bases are TGTGCCAGCAGTGAACAGGGGCGGGTATCAAACATTCAGTACTTC.

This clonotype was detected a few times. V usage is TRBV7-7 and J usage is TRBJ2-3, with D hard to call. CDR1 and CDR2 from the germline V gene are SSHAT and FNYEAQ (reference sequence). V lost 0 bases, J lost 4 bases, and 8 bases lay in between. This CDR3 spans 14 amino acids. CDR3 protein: CASSLAGQPDTQYF. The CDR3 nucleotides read TGTGCCAGCAGCTTAGCAGGGCAGCCAGATACGCAGTATTTT. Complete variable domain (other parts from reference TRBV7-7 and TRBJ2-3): GAGVSQSPRYKVTKRGQDVTLRCDPISSHATLYWYQQALGQGPEFLTYFNYEAQPDKSGLPSDRFSAERPEGSISTLTIQRTEQRDSAMYRCASSLAGQPDTQYFGPGTRLTVL.

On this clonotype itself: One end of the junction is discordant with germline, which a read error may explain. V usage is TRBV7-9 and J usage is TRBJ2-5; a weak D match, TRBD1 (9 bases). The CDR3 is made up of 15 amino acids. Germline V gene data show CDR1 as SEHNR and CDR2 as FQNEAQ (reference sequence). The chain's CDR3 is CANSLAGTGQETQYF. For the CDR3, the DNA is TGTGCCAACAGCTTAGCGGGGACAGGGCAAGAGACCCAGTACTTC.

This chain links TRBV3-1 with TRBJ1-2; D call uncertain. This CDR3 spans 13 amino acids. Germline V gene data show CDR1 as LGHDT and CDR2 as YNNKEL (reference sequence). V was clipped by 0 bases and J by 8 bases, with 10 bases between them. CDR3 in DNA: TGTGCCAGCAGCCAAGAACCTAGAGGGGGCTACACCTTC. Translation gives CASSQEPRGGYTF.

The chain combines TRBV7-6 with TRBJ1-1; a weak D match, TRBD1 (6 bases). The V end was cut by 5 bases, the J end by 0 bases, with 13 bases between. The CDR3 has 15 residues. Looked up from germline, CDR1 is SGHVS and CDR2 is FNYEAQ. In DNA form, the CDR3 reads TGTGCCAGCAGCGCGCACAGGGATTTGAACACTGAAGCTTTCTTT. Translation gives CASSAHRDLNTEAFF.

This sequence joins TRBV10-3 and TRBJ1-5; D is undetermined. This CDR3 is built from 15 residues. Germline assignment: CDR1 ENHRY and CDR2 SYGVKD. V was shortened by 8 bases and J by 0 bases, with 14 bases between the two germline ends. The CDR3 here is CAIAGRSDSNQPQHF. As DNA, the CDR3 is TGTGCCATCGCGGGGAGGAGTGATAGCAATCAGCCCCAGCATTTT.

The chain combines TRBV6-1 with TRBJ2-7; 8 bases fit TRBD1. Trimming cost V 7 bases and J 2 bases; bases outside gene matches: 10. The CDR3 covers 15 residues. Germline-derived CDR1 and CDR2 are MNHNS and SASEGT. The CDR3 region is CASIPDREGAYEQYF. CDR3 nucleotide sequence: TGTGCCAGCATTCCGGACAGGGAAGGCGCCTACGAGCAGTACTTC.

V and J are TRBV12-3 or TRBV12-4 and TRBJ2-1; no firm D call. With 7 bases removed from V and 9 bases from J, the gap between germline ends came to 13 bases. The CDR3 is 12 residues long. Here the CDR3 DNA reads TGTGCCAGCACCCAGTGGCCGGCTGAGCAGTTCTTC. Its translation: CASTQWPAEQFF.

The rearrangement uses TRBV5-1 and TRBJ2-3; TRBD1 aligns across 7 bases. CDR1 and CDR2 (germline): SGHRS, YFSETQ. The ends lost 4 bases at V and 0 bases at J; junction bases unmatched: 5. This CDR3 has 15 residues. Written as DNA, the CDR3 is TGCGCCAGCAGCACCTCGGACAGGAGCACAGATACGCAGTATTTT. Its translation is CASSTSDRSTDTQYF.

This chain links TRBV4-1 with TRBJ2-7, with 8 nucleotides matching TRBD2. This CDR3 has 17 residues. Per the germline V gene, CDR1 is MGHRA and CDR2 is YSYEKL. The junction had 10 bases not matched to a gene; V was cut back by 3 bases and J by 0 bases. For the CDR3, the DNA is TGCGCCAGCAGCCACCCCCTGGGAAGCGGGAGCTCCTACGAGCAGTACTTC. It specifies CASSHPLGSGSSYEQYF.

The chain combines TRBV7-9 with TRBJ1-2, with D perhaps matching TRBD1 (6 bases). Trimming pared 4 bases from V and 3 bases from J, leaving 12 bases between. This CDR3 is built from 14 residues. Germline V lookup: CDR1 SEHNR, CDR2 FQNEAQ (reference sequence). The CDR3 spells CASSSRGTDYGYTF. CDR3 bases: TGTGCCAGCAGCTCCAGGGGAACCGACTATGGCTACACCTTC.